This entry describes one T cell receptor beta chain. This entry belongs to a study of blood T cell repertoires in COVID-19. The wider study: Some COVID-19 samples were acute and others convalescent; all came from the United States, Italy and Spain. The cDNA or gDNA used as material had been derived from T cells, B-cell-depleted T cells, or PBMCs.

In the source study's methods: Reference gene primers were amplified, and this amplification served to estimate nucleated cell counts. Data came from immunoSEQ multiplex PCR; TCRdb stores just in-frame clones and leaves some out. V, J and clone size were drawn from that table, and D and trimming were deduced from the DNA. The table includes about 62,000 clones, over 60% detected once. CDR3 length: 13 amino acids. V lost 8 bases and J 3 bases, leaving 13 bases between the germline ends. Germline CDR1 is SGHAT and CDR2 is FQNNGV. Source material: peripheral blood. This chain links TRBV11-2 with TRBJ1-1, with a weak D call TRBD1 (6 bases). This sequence originates from a woman between 45 and 60 years old with active or convalescent COVID-19. The CDR3 reads CASLGAGDTEAFF. CDR3 bases: TGTGCCAGCTTGGGGGCGGGGGACACTGAAGCTTTCTTT.